This T cell receptor (beta chain) came from a study of blood T cell repertoires in COVID-19. The CDR3 loop spans 15 amino acids. In germline, CDR1 is SGHTA, CDR2 FQGNSA. Trimming cost V 3 bases and J 5 bases, with 16 bases left between them. Per the original data handling: Amplification of reference gene primers was used by the study to estimate nucleated cell counts. Profiled with immunoSEQ multiplex PCR; TCRdb holds only in-frame clones, not every one. V, J and clone size are taken as reported in that table, and D and trimming were inferred from the DNA itself. The sample records about 190,000 clones, nearly 85% being singletons.

The sample consisted of peripheral blood. This TCR derives from a woman aged 25 to 39 with acute or convalescent COVID-19. This rearrangement joins TRBV7-2 to TRBJ1-2; possible D gene TRBD1, 5 bases. The DNA for the CDR3 is TGTGCCAGCAGCTTTGGGGCATCGGGTAATTATGGCTACACCTTC. Protein product: CASSFGASGNYGYTF.